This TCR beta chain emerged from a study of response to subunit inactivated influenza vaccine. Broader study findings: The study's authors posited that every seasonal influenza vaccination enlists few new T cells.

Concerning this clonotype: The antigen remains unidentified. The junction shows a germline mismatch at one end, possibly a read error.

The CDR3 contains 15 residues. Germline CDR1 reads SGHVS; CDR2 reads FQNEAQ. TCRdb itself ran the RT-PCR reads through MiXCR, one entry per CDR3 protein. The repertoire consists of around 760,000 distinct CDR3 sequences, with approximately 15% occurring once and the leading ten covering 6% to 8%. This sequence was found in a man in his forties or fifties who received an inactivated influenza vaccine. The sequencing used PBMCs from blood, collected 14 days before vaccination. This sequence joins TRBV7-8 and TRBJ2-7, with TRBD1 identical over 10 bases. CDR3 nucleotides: TGTACCAGCAGCTCAACGAGGACAGGGGGCTACGAGCAGTACTTC. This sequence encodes CTSSSTRTGGYEQYF.